This T cell receptor beta chain was sequenced during a study of blood T cell repertoires in COVID-19. Under the authors' procedure: The assay estimated nucleated cells by amplifying reference gene primers. Assay used: immunoSEQ multiplex PCR; TCRdb lists only in-frame clones, some missing. Clonal size and the V and J genes are those of that table, whereas D and trimming came from the DNA. The sample has some 400,000 clones; around 91% are singletons. CDR3 length: 12 residues. Germline values: CDR1 KGHSH, CDR2 LQKENI. J lost 10 bases, V lost 5 bases, and 5 bases had no gene match. The rearrangement joins TRBV18 to TRBJ1-2; 9 bases are shared with TRBD1. Sequencing was done on a sample of peripheral blood. The receptor was derived from a man aged 18 to 30 with active or convalescent COVID-19. CDR3 protein: CASSRDREDYTF. The CDR3, as DNA: TGTGCCAGCTCAAGGGACAGGGAGGACTACACCTTC.